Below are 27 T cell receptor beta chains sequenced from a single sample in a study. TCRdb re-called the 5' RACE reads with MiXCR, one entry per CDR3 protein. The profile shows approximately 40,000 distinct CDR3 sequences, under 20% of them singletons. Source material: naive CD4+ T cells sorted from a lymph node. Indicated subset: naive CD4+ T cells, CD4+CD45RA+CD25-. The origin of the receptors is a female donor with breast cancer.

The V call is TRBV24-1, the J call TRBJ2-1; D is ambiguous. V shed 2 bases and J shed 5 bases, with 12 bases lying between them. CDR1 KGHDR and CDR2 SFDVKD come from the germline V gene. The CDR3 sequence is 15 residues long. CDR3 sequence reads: CATSDYDRRNNEQFF. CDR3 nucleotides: TGTGCCACCAGTGATTACGATCGACGGAACAATGAGCAGTTCTTC.

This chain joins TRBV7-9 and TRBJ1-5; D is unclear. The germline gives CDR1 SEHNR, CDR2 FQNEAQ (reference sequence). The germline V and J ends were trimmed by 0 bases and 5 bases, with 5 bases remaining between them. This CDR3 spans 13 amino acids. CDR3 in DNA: TGTGCCAGCAGCTTAGCGCTCGATCAGCCCCAGCATTTT. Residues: CASSLALDQPQHF.

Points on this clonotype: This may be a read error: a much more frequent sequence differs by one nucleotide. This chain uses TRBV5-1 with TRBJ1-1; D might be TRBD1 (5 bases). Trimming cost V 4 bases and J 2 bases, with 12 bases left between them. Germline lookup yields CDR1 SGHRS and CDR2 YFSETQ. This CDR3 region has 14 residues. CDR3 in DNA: TGCGCCAGCAGCGTGAACGGGGGTAACACTGAAGCTTTCTTT. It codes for CASSVNGGNTEAFF.

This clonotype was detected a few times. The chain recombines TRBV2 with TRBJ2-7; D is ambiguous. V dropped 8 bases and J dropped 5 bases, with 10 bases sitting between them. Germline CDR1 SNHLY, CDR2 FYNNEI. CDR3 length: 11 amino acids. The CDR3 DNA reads TGTGCCAGCGGTGGAAGTGACGAGCAGTACTTC. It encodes CASGGSDEQYF. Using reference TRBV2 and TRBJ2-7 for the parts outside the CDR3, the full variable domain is EPEVTQTPSHQVTQMGQEVILRCVPISNHLYFYWYRQILGQKVEFLVSFYNNEISEKSEIFDDQFSVERPDGSNFTLKIRSTKLEDSAMYFCASGGSDEQYFGPGTRLTVT.

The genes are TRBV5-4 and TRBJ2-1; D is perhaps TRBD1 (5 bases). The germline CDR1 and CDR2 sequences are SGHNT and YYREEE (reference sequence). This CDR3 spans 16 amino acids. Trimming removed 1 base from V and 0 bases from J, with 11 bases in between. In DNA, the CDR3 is TGTGCCAGCAGCTTGAAGGACACCAGCTCCTACAATGAGCAGTTCTTC. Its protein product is CASSLKDTSSYNEQFF.

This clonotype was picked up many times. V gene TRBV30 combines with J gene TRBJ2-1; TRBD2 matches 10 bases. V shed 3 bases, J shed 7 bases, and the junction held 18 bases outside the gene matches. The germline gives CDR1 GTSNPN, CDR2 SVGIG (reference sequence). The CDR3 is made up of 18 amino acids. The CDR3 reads CAWSLTTLAGGPLNEQFF. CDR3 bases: TGTGCCTGGAGCCTGACAACCTTAGCGGGAGGACCCTTGAATGAGCAGTTCTTC.

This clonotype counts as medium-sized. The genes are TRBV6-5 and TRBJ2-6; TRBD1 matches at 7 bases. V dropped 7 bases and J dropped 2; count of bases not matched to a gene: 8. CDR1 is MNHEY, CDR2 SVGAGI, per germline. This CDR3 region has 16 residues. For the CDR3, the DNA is TGTGCCAGCACTAAGGGGGCGGTAGCTGGGGCCAACGTCCTGACTTTC. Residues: CASTKGAVAGANVLTF.

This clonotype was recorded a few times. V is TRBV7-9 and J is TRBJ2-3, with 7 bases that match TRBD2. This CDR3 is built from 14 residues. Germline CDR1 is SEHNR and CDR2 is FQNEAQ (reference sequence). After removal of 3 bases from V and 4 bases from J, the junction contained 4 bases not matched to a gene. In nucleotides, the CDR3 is TGTGCCAGCAGCTTCGGGGGGAGTGCAGATACGCAGTATTTT. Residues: CASSFGGSADTQYF.

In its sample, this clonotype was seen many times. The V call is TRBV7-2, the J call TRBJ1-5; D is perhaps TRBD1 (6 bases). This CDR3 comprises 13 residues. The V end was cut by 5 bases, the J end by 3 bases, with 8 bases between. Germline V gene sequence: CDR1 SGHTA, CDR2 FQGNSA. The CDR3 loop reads CASSGGANQPQHF. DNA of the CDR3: TGTGCCAGCAGCGGGGGGGCCAATCAGCCCCAGCATTTT.

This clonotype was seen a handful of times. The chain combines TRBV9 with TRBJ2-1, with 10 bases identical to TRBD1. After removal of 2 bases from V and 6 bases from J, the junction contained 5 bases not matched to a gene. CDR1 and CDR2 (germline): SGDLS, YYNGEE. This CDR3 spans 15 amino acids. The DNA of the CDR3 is TGTGCCAGCAGCGTCGGACAGGGGGTAAGCAATGAGCAGTTCTTC. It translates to CASSVGQGVSNEQFF.

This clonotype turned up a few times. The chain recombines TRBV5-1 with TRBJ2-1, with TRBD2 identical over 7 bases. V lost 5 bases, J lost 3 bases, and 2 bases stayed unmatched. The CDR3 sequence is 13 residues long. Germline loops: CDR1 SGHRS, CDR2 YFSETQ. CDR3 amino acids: CASRPSGYNEQFF. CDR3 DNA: TGCGCCAGCAGGCCTAGCGGCTACAATGAGCAGTTCTTC. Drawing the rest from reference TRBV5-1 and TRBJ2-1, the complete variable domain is KAGVTQTPRYLIKTRGQQVTLSCSPISGHRSVSWYQQTPGQGLQFLFEYFSETQRNKGNFPGRFSGRQFSNSRSEMNVSTLELGDSALYLCASRPSGYNEQFFGPGTRLTVL.

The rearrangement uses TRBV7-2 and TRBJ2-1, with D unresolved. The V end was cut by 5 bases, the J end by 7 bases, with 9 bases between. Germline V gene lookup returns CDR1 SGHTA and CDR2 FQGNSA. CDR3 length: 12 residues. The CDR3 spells CASSPIGNEQFF. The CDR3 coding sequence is TGTGCCAGCAGCCCAATCGGAAATGAGCAGTTCTTC.

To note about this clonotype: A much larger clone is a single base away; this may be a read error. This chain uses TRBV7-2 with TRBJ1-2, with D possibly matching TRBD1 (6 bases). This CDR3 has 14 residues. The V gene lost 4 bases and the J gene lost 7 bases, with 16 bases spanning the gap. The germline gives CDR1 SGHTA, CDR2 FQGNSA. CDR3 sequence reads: CASSWTATPCGYTF. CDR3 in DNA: TGTGCCAGCAGCTGGACAGCCACTCCCTGTGGCTACACCTTC.

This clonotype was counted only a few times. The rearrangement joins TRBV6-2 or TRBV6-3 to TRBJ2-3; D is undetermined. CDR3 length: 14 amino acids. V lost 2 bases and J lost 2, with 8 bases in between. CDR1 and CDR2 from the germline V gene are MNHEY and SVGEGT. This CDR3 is CASSYHTVTDTQYF. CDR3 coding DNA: TGTGCCAGCAGTTACCATACCGTCACAGATACGCAGTATTTT.

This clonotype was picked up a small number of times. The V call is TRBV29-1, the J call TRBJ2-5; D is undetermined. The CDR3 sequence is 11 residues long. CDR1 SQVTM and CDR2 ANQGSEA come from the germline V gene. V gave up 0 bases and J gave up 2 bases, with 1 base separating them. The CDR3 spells CSVEEQETQYF. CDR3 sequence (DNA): TGCAGCGTTGAAGAGCAAGAGACCCAGTACTTC.

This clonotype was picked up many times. CDR3 amino acids: CASSRTGSDTQYF. CDR3 in DNA: TGCGCCAGCAGCAGGACAGGGTCAGATACGCAGTATTTT. The chain carries TRBV5-1 and TRBJ2-3, with 8 bases aligning to TRBD1. J was trimmed by 4 bases and V by 4 bases; bases with no gene match: 2. Germline CDR1 and CDR2: SGHRS and YFSETQ. CDR3 length: 13 residues.

DNA for the CDR3: TGCAGTGCCCTAACCCCACAGAGGACAGATACGCAGTATTTT. Its protein is CSALTPQRTDTQYF. The rearrangement links TRBV20-1 to TRBJ2-3; no clear D gene. The CDR3 runs 14 residues. Between the trimmed V and J ends, which lost 6 bases and 3 bases, there was a span of 16 bases. Looked up from germline, CDR1 is DFQATT and CDR2 is SNEGSKA (reference sequence).

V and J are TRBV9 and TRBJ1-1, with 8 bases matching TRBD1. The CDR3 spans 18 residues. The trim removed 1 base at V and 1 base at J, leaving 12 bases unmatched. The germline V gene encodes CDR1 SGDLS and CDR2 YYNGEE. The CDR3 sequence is CASSVYDRTGMPNTEAFF. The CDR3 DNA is TGTGCCAGCAGCGTATACGACCGGACAGGGATGCCGAACACTGAAGCTTTCTTT. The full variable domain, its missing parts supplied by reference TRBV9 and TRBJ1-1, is DSGVTQTPKHLITATGQRVTLRCSPRSGDLSVYWYQQSLDQGLQFLIQYYNGEERAKGNILERFSAQQFPDLHSELNLSSLELGDSALYFCASSVYDRTGMPNTEAFFGQGTRLTVV.

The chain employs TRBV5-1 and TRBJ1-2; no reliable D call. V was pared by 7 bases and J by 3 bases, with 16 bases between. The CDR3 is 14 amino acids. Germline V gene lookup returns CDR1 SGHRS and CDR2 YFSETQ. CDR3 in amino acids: CASRYGNDDYGYTF. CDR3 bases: TGCGCCAGCCGCTACGGAAATGATGACTATGGCTACACCTTC.

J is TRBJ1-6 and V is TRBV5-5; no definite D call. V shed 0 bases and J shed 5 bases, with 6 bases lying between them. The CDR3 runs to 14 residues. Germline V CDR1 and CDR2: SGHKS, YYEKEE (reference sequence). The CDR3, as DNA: TGTGCCAGCAGCTTGGTGCAGGATAATTCACCCCTCCACTTT. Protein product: CASSLVQDNSPLHF.

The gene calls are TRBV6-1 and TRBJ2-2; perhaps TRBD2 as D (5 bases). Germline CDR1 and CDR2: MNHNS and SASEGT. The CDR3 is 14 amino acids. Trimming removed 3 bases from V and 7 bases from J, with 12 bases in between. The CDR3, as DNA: TGTGCCAGCAGTGAGGACCTTCGGGGCGGGGAGCTGTTTTTT. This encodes CASSEDLRGGELFF.

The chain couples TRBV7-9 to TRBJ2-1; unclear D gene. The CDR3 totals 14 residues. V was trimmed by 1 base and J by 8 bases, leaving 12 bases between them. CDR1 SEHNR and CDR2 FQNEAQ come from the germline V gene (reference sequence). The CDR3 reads CASSLEGSWDEQFF. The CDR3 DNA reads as TGTGCCAGCAGCTTAGAAGGTAGCTGGGATGAGCAGTTCTTC.

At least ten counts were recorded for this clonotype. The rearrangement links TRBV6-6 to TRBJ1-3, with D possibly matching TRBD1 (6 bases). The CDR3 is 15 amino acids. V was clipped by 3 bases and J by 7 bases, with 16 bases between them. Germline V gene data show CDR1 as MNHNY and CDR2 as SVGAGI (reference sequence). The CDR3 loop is CASSYQFQGYNTIYF. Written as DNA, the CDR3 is TGTGCCAGCAGTTATCAATTCCAGGGGTACAACACCATATATTTT.

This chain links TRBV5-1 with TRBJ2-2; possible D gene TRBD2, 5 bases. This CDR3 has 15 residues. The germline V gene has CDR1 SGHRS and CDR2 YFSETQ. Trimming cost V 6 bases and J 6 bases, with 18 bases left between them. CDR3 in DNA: TGCGCCAGCACGTCCGGCCTAGGAGGCGCCGGGGAGCTGTTTTTT. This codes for CASTSGLGGAGELFF.

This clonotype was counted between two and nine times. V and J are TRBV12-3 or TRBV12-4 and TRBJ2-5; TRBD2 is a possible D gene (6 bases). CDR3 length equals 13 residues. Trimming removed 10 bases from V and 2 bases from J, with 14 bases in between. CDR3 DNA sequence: TGTGCCACGAATGTGGCGGGGCAAGAGACCCAGTACTTC. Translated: CATNVAGQETQYF.

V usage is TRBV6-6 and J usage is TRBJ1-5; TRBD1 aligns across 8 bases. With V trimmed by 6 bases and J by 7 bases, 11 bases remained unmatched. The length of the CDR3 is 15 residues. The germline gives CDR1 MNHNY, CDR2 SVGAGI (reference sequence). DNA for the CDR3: TGTGCCAGCAGCACACTCCAAACAGGGGGGCAGCCCCAGCATTTT. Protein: CASSTLQTGGQPQHF.

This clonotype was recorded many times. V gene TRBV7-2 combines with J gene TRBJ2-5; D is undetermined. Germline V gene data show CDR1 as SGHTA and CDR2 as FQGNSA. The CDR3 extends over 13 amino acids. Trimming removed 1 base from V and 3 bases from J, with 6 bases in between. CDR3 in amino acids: CASSLVTKETQYF. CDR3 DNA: TGTGCCAGCAGCTTAGTTACGAAAGAGACCCAGTACTTC.